There are a few counts of the clone carrying this T cell receptor (beta chain). The data originate from a study of blood T cell repertoires in COVID-19. As for the study in general: Acute-phase and convalescent COVID-19 samples originated in the United States, Italy and Spain. In each case, the material was cDNA or gDNA derived from T cells, B-cell-depleted T cells, or PBMCs.

The germline CDR1 and CDR2 sequences are LGHDT and YNNKEL (reference sequence). Trimming left V 4 bases short and J 0 bases short, with 7 bases between. The CDR3 loop spans 13 amino acids. How the authors handled the data: Amplification of reference gene primers was used by the study to estimate nucleated cell counts. Method: immunoSEQ multiplex PCR; TCRdb's copy keeps in-frame clones and lacks some. The V and J calls and clone size were taken over from that table, and D and trimming were inferred from the DNA. The sample has 200,000 to 250,000 clones, roughly 88% seen once; the top ten hold around 2%.

The sequenced sample consisted of peripheral blood. This receptor was identified in a man between 25 and 39 years old who had recovered from COVID-19. The V gene is TRBV3-1 (or the pseudogene TRBV3-2), the J gene TRBJ2-7; D not resolved. The CDR3: CASSPNFSYEQYF. The CDR3 coding sequence is TGTGCCAGCAGCCCCAATTTCTCCTACGAGCAGTACTTC.